Sequencing of this TCR beta chain was carried out in a study of blood T cell repertoires in COVID-19. Study information: PBMCs, B-cell-depleted T cells, or T cells provided the cDNA or gDNA that made up the material.

The V and J ends lost 5 bases and 8 bases, in that order; junction bases with no gene match: 11. The CDR3 is 15 amino acids. In germline, CDR1 is SGHTA, CDR2 FQGNSA. Original processing notes: Estimates of nucleated cell counts were drawn from the amplification of reference gene primers. Profiled with immunoSEQ multiplex PCR; TCRdb holds only in-frame clones, not every one. Clonal size and the V and J genes are those of that table, whereas D and trimming came from the DNA. Of tens of thousands of clones listed, 80% to 90% are singletons. Sequenced sample: peripheral blood. V usage is TRBV7-2 and J usage is TRBJ2-2, with 7 bases aligning to TRBD2. The clonotype comes from a man between 65 and 85 years old with active or convalescent COVID-19. CDR3 bases: TGTGCCAGCAGCCCAGGACTAGGGGCCGGGGGGGAGCTGTTTTTT. Protein sequence: CASSPGLGAGGELFF.